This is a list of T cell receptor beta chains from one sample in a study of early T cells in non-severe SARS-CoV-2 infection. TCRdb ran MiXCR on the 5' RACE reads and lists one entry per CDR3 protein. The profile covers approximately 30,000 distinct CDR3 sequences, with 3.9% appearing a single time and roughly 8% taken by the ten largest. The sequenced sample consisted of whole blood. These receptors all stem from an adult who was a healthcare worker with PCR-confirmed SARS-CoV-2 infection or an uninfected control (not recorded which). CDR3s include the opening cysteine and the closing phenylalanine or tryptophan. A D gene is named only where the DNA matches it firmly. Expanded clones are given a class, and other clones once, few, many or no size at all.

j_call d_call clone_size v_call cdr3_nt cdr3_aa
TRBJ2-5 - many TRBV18 TGTGCCAGCTCACCACTCGGGAGTGGCGGGGAAGAGACCCAGTACTTC CASSPLGSGGEETQYF
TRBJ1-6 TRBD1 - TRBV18 TGTGCCAGCTCACCACCGAACAAGGGGGCGGATTCACCCCTCCACTTT CASSPPNKGADSPLHF
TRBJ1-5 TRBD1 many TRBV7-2 TGTGCCAGCAGCCCCCGAGACAGGGGGGTTAGCAATCAGCCCCAGCATTTT CASSPRDRGVSNQPQHF
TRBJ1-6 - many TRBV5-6 TGTGCCAGCAGCCGCTTGGACTTTGGGCCGGGGTCACCCCTCCACTTT CASSRLDFGPGSPLHF
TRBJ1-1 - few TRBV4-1 TGCGCCAGCAGACAAGTGATGGGCACTGAAGCTTTCTTT CASRQVMGTEAFF
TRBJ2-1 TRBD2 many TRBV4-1 TGCGCCAGCAGCCCCCGTGCGACTAGCGGGATTAGCAATGAGCAGTTCTTC CASSPRATSGISNEQFF
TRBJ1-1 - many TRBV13 TGTGCCAGCAGCCCGCCCGGTCGGGGGAGGTCTGGAACTGAAGCTTTCTTT CASSPPGRGRSGTEAFF
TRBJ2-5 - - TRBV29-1 TGCAGCGTCGCTGGCGGGAAGGGGACAGAGACCCAGTACTTC CSVAGGKGTETQYF
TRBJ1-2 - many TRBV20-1 TGCAGTGCTAAGAGCAGCGGGAAGGGCTATGGCTACACCTTC CSAKSSGKGYGYTF
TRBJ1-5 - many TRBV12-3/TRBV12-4 TGTGCCAGCAGTCGGGACTGGGATCAGCCCCAGCATTTT CASSRDWDQPQHF
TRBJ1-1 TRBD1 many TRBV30 TGTGCCTGGAGTATCGGAGGGGGCCTGGCTTTCTTT CAWSIGGGLAFF
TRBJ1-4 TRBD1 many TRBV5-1 TGCGCCAGCAGCTCCGGGACAGGCTTTGTTAGTGAAAAACTGTTTTTT CASSSGTGFVSEKLFF
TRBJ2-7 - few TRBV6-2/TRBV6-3 TGTGCCAGCGAGCCGGGGCACCTCTACGAGCAGTACTTC CASEPGHLYEQYF
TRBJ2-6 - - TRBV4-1 TGCGCCAGCAGCCAAGATCAGGGTTCTGGGGCCAACGTCCTGACTTTC CASSQDQGSGANVLTF
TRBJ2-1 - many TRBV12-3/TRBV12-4 TGTGCCAGCACCCTTCTCGGGGGATACAATGAGCAGTTCTTC CASTLLGGYNEQFF
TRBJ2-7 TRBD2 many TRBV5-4 TGTGCCAGCAGTCCCGGGACTAGCGACGAGCAGTACTTC CASSPGTSDEQYF
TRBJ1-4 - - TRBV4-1 TGCGCCAGCAGCCAAGGCCCCCCCCAGGGGAGTGAAAAACTGTTTTTT CASSQGPPQGSEKLFF
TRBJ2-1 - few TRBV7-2 TGTGCCAGCAGCTTAGTGGCTCTAGCGCACTACAATGAGCAGTTCTTC CASSLVALAHYNEQFF
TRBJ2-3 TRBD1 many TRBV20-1 TGCAGTGCCTCTGGGACAGGGGTAGATACGCAGTATTTT CSASGTGVDTQYF
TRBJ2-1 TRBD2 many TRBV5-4 TGTGCCAGCAGCCCTCAGGGCGGGGGGCGCCTTAGGCAGTTCTTC CASSPQGGGRLRQFF
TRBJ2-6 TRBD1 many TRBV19 TGTGGTGGACAGGGGAGCTCTGGGGCCAACGTCCTGACTTTC CGGQGSSGANVLTF
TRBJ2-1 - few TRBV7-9 TGTGCCAGCAGCTTAAGATCCGCCGCAGGACCAAATGAGCAGTTCTTC CASSLRSAAGPNEQFF
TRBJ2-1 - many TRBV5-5 TGTGCCAGCAACCCAGGGGACCGAGATGAGCAGTTCTTC CASNPGDRDEQFF
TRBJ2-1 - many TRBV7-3 TGTGCCAGCAGCCCTTATTGGGGCTACAATGAGCAGTTCTTC CASSPYWGYNEQFF
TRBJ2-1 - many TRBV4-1 TGCGCCAGCCCTTTTGGGCGGGCCCCTTGGAATGAGCAGTTCTTC CASPFGRAPWNEQFF
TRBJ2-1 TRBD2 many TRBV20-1 TGCAGTGCGGTAGCGGGTGGAAATGAGCAGTTCTTC CSAVAGGNEQFF
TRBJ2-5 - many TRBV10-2 TGCGCCAGCGCTCTGGTCGAGGAGACCCAGTACTTC CASALVEETQYF
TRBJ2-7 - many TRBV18 TGTGCCAGCTCACTAGGGACCCAATACGAGCAGTACTTC CASSLGTQYEQYF
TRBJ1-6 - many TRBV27 TGTGCCAGCAGTATGGGGGGCGGACGTTATTCACCCCTCCACTTT CASSMGGGRYSPLHF
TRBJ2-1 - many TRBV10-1 TGCGCCAGCAGTGAGTTTAGGACTCTTTCCTACAATGAGCAGTCCTTC CASSEFRTLSYNEQSF
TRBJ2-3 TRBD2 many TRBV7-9 TGTGCCAGCAGCTGGAGCGGGGACGGTAATACGCAGTATTTT CASSWSGDGNTQYF
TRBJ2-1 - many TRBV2 TGTGCCAGCAGTGAACGGACTGGCAATGAGCAGTTCTTC CASSERTGNEQFF
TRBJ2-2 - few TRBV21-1 TGTGCCAGCAGCGCTCCCGTGATCGGGGAGCTGTTTTTT CASSAPVIGELFF
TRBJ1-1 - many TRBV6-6 TGTGCCAGCAGTTACTATACAGGGACGGAAGCTTTCTTT CASSYYTGTEAFF
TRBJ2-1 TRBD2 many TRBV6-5 TGTGCCTGGTTGCGGGGGGGTTCCTACAATGAGCAGTTCTTC CAWLRGGSYNEQFF
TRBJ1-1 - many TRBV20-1 TGCAGTGCTAGACGTGGGCAGCTGAACACTGAAGCTTTCTTT CSARRGQLNTEAFF
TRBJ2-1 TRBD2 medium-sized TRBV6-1 TGTGCCAGCAGTGAAATAGCGGGAGGTGAGCAGTTCTTC CASSEIAGGEQFF
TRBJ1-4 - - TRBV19 TGTGCCAGTAGTATAGTTCTGACAGATAATGAAAAACTGTTTTTT CASSIVLTDNEKLFF
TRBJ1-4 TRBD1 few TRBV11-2 TGTGCCAGCAGCTCCTCCGGGACAGATGAAAAACTGTTTTTT CASSSSGTDEKLFF